This T cell receptor (beta chain) was captured in a study of T-cell memory formation after mild COVID-19. Sample barcodes and UMIs were carried by the TCR alpha and TCR beta cDNA libraries that 5'RACE generated with constant-segment primers. TCRdb ran MiXCR on the 5' RACE reads and lists one entry per CDR3 protein. The sample has 250,000 to 350,000 distinct CDR3 sequences; around 15% are singletons. V lost 3 bases and J lost 1, with 18 bases in between. The germline CDR1 and CDR2 sequences are DFQATT and SNEGSKA (reference sequence). The CDR3 has 17 residues. This clonotype has more than one count but fewer than ten.

Sequencing was performed on PBMCs or a T cell subset sorted from them (not recorded which). The chain links TRBV20-1 to TRBJ1-4; tentative D call: TRBD1 (5 bases). The origin of this receptor is a man aged 18 to 30 who had mild COVID-19 (a few samples of this study predate the infection). Cell type and time point are not known. The CDR3, as DNA: TGCAGTGCTAGCAAACTCCGACAGCAGGGAACTAATGAAAAACTGTTTTTT. Its protein is CSASKLRQQGTNEKLFF.